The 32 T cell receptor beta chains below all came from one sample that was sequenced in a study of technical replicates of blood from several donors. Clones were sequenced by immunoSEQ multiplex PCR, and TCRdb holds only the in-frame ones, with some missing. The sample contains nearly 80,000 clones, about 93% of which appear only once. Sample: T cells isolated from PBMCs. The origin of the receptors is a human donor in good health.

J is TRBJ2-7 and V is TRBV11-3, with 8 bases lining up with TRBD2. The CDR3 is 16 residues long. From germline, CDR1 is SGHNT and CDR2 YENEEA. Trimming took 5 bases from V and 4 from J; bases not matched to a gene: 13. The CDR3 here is CASSPLGREAKYEQYF. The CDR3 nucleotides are TGTGCCAGCAGCCCCCTCGGGCGGGAGGCCAAATACGAGCAGTACTTC.

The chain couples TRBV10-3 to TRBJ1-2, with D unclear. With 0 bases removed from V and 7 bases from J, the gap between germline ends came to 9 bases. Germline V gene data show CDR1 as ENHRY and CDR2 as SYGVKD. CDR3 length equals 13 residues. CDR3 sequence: CAISESAGGGYTF. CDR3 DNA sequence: TGTGCCATCAGTGAGTCGGCGGGCGGTGGCTACACCTTC.

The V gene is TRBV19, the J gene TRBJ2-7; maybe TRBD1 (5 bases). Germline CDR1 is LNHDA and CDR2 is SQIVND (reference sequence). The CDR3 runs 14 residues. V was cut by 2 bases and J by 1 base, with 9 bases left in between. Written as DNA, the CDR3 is TGTGCCAGTAGTATACAGGGCTTGTCCTACGAGCAGTACTTC. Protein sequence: CASSIQGLSYEQYF.

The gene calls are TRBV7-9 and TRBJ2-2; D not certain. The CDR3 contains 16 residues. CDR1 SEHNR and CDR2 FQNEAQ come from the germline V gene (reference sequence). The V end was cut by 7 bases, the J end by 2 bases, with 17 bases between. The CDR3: CASTEDKTRNTGELFF. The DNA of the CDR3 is TGTGCCAGCACCGAAGATAAAACTCGAAACACCGGGGAGCTGTTTTTT.

CDR3 amino acids: CASSWWTEQETQYF. CDR3 nucleotides: TGCGCCAGCAGCTGGTGGACAGAACAAGAGACCCAGTACTTC. The chain couples TRBV5-1 to TRBJ2-5; TRBD1 is a possible D gene (6 bases). Germline V gives CDR1 SGHRS, CDR2 YFSETQ. The length of the CDR3 is 14 residues. Between the trimmed V and J ends, which lost 3 bases and 2 bases, there was a span of 11 bases.

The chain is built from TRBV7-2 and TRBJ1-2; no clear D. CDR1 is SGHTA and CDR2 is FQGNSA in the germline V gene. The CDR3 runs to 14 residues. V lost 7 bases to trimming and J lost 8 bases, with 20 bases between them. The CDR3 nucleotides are TGTGCCAGCACTAATGCCGGGGTTCTAAGAGGCTACACCTTC. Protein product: CASTNAGVLRGYTF.

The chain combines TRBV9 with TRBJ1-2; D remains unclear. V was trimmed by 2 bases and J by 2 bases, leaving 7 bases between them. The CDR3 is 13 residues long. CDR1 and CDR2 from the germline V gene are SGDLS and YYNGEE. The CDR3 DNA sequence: TGTGCCAGCAGCGTCGGGTGGAACTATGGCTACACCTTC. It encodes CASSVGWNYGYTF. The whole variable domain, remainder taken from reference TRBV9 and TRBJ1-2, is DSGVTQTPKHLITATGQRVTLRCSPRSGDLSVYWYQQSLDQGLQFLIQYYNGEERAKGNILERFSAQQFPDLHSELNLSSLELGDSALYFCASSVGWNYGYTFGSGTRLTVV.

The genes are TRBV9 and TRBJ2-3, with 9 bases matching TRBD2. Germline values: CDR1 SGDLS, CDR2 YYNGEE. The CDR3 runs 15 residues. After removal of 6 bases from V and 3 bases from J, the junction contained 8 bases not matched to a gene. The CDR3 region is CASTFGTSRTDTQYF. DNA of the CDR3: TGTGCCAGCACTTTCGGGACTAGCAGGACAGATACGCAGTATTTT.

CDR3 loop: CASSLGSGSDTQYF. CDR3 coding DNA: TGTGCCAGCAGCTTAGGGAGCGGGAGTGATACGCAGTATTTT. The chain uses TRBV7-9 and TRBJ2-3; 8 bases line up with TRBD2. There are 14 residues in the CDR3. Germline V gene sequence: CDR1 SEHNR, CDR2 FQNEAQ (reference sequence). The ends lost 1 base at V and 6 bases at J; junction bases unmatched: 3.

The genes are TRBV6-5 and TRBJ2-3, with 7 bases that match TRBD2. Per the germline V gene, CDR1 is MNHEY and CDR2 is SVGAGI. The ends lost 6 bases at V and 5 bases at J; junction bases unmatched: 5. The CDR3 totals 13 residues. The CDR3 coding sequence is TGTGCCAGCAGACGGGACTATGGAGATACGCAGTATTTT. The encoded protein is CASRRDYGDTQYF.

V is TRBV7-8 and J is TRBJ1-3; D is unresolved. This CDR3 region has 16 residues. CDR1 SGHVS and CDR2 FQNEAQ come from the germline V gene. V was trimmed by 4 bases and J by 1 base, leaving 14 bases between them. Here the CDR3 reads CASSSPYRSSGNTIYF. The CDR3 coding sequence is TGTGCCAGCAGCTCTCCCTATCGCTCATCTGGAAACACCATATATTTT.

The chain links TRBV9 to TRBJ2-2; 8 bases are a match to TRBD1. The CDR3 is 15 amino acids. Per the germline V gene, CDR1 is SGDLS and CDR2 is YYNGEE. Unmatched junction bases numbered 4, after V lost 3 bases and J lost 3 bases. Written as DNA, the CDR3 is TGTGCCAGCAGCGAGCGACAGGGGTACACCGGGGAGCTGTTTTTT. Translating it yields CASSERQGYTGELFF.

In nucleotides, the CDR3 is TGTGCCAGCAGTCTTGTCCCTGGCGGAAACACCATATATTTT. Residues: CASSLVPGGNTIYF. The V and J genes are TRBV27 and TRBJ1-3; D ambiguous. This CDR3 is 14 amino acids long. Germline V lookup: CDR1 MNHEY, CDR2 SMNVEV (reference sequence). Deletions cut 5 bases from V and 4 bases from J, with 12 bases between.

CDR3: CAWCGGGDQPQHF. The CDR3 nucleotides read TGTGCCTGGTGTGGCGGAGGAGATCAGCCCCAGCATTTT. This chain joins TRBV30 and TRBJ1-5, with D hard to call. Trimming left V 5 bases short and J 5 bases short, with 13 bases between. Germline V gene lookup returns CDR1 GTSNPN and CDR2 SVGIG (reference sequence). CDR3 size: 13 residues.

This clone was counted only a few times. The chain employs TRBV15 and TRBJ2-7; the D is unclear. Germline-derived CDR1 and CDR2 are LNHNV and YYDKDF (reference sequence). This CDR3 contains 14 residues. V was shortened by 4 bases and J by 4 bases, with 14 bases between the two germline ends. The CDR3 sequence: CATSTHSASYEQYF. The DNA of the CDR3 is TGTGCCACCAGCACACACAGTGCCTCATACGAGCAGTACTTC.

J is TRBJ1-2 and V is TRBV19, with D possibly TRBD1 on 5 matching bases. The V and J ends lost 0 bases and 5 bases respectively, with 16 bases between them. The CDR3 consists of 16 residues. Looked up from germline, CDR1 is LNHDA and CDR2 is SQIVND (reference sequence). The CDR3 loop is CASSIDSEGAWYGYTF. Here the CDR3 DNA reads TGTGCCAGTAGTATAGATAGTGAAGGGGCTTGGTATGGCTACACCTTC.

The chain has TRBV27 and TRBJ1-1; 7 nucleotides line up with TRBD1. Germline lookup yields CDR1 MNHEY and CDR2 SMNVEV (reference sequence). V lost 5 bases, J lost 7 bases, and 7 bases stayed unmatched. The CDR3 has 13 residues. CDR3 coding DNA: TGTGCCAGCAGTGGACCGGGACAGCTTGAAGCTTTCTTT. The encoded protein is CASSGPGQLEAFF.

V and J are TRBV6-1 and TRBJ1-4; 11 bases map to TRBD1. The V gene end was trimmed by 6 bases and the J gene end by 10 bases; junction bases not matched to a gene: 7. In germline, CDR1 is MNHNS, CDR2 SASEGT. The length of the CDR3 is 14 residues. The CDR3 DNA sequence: TGTGCCAGCAGGGACGGGACAGGGGGGGGAAAACTGTTTTTT. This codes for CASRDGTGGGKLFF.

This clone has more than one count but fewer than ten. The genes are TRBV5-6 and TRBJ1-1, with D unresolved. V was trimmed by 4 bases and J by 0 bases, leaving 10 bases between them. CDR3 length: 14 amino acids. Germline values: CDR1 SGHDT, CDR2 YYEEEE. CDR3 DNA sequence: TGTGCCAGCAGCCTGGACGGTTTGAACACTGAAGCTTTCTTT. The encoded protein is CASSLDGLNTEAFF.

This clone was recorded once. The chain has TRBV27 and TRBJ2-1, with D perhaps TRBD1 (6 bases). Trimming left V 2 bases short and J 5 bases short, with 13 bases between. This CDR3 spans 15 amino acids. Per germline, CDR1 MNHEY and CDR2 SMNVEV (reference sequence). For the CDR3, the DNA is TGTGCCAGCAGTTTAATCGACAGGCTGGACAATGAGCAGTTCTTC. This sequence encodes CASSLIDRLDNEQFF.

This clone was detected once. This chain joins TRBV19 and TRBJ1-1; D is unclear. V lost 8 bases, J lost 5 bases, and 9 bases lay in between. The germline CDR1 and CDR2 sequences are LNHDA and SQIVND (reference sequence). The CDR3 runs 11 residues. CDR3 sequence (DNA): TGTGCCAGTCTGGGAGGGACTGAAGCTTTCTTT. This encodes CASLGGTEAFF.

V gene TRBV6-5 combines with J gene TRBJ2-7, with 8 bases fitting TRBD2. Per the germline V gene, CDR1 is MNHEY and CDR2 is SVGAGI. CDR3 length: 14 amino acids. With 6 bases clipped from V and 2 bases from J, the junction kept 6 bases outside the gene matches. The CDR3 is CASRRLAQTYEQYF. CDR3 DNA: TGTGCCAGCAGGAGACTAGCGCAGACCTACGAGCAGTACTTC.

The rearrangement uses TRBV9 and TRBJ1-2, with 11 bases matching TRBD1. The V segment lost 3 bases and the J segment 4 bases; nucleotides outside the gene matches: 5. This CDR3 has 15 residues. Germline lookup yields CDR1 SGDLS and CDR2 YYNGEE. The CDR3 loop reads CASSAWDRGTYGYTF. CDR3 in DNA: TGTGCCAGCAGCGCCTGGGACAGGGGGACCTATGGCTACACCTTC.

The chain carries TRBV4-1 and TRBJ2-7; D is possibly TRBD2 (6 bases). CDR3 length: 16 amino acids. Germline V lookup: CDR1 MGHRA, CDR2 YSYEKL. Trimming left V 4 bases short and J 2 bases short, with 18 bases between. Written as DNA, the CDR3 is TGCGCCAGCAGCCTTGCCCCCGGGACTCCTCCCTACGAGCAGTACTTC. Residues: CASSLAPGTPPYEQYF.

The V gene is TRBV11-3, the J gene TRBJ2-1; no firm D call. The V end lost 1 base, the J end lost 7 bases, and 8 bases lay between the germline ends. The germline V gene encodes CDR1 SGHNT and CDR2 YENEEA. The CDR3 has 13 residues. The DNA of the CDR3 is TGTGCCAGCAGCTTAGCGCTAGTAAATGAGCAGTTCTTC. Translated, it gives CASSLALVNEQFF.

CDR3 protein: CASSPRGRVNEKLFF. The CDR3 DNA sequence: TGTGCCAGCTCACCAAGAGGGAGGGTTAATGAAAAACTGTTTTTT. The chain joins TRBV18 to TRBJ1-4, with no clear D. V was clipped by 2 bases and J by 4 bases, with 11 bases between them. The CDR3 covers 15 residues. CDR1 and CDR2 (germline): KGHSH, LQKENI.

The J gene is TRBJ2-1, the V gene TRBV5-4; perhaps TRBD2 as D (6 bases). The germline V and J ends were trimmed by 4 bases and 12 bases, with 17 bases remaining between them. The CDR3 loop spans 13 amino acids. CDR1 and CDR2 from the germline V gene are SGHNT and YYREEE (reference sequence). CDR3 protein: CASSPTGDRAQFF. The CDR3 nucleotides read TGTGCCAGCAGCCCGACGGGAGATCGGGCGCAGTTCTTC.

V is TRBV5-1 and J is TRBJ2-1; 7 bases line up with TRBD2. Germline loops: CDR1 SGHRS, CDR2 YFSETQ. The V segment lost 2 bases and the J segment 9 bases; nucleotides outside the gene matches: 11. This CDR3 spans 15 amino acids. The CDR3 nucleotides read TGCGCCAGCAGCTTCACCAGCGGGATATATAGTGAGCAGTTCTTC. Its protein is CASSFTSGIYSEQFF.

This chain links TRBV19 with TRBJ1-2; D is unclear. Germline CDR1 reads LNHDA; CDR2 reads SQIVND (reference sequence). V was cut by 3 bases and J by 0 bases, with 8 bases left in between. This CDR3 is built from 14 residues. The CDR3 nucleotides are TGTGCCAGTAGTATCGCGGGAGCTAACTATGGCTACACCTTC. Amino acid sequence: CASSIAGANYGYTF.

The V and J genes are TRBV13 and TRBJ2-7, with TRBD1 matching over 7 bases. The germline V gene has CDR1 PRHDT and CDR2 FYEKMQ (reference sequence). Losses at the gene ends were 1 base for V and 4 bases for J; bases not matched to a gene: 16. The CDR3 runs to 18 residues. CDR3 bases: TGTGCCAGCAGCTTAGAGGGGTTAGTTAAACAGGGGATATACGAGCAGTACTTC. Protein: CASSLEGLVKQGIYEQYF. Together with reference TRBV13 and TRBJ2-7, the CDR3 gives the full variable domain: AAGVIQSPRHLIKEKRETATLKCYPIPRHDTVYWYQQGPGQDPQFLISFYEKMQSDKGSIPDRFSAQQFSDYHSELNMSSLELGDSALYFCASSLEGLVKQGIYEQYFGPGTRLTVT.

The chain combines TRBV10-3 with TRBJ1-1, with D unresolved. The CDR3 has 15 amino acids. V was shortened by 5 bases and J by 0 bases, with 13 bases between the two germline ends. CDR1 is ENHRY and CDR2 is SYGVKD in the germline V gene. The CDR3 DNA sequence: TGTGCCATCAGTCTCTCTGGGGAGGTGAACACTGAAGCTTTCTTT. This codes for CAISLSGEVNTEAFF.

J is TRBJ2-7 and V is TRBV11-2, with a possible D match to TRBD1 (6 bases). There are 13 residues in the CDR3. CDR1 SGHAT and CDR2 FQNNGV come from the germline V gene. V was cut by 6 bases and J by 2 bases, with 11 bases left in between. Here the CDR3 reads CASRQTGPYEQYF. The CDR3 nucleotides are TGTGCCAGCAGGCAGACAGGACCCTACGAGCAGTACTTC.